The sample holds a few counts of the clone carrying this T cell receptor (beta chain). This CDR3 spans 16 amino acids. Germline CDR1 and CDR2: SEHNR and FQNEAQ (reference sequence). V was pared by 5 bases and J by 0 bases, with 15 bases between. The source of the sample is a study of PD-L1 blockade in urothelial cancer. Study details: Prior exposure to chemotherapy in patients amounted to 0 to 3 regimens received. It was at 3 weeks (second dose) and 6 weeks after treatment start that blood was analyzed. Blood-derived samples held a median approximately 150,000 T cells.

This sample's time point: pretreatment peripheral blood. Synthetic TCR analog templates were spiked into all PCRs individually. Clones were read by immunoSEQ multiplex PCR, and TCRdb kept only the in-frame ones, dropping some. The data show almost 90,000 clones, around 84% seen once. The sequencing here drew on PBMCs, taken around atezolizumab (anti-PD-L1) treatment. The rearrangement joins TRBV7-9 to TRBJ2-3; D gene uncertain. The clonotype was recovered from a man in his sixties with urothelial cancer. The CDR3, as DNA: TGTGCCAGCAGCGATCCCTTGAGAACCAGCACAGATACGCAGTATTTT. This encodes CASSDPLRTSTDTQYF. The full variable domain, its missing parts supplied by reference TRBV7-9 and TRBJ2-3, is DTGVSQNPRHKITKRGQNVTFRCDPISEHNRLYWYRQTLGQGPEFLTYFQNEAQLEKSRLLSDRFSAERPKGSFSTLEIQRTEQGDSAMYLCASSDPLRTSTDTQYFGPGTRLTVL.